This T cell receptor beta chain was sequenced in a study of blood T cell repertoires in COVID-19. In the study's own analysis: For nucleated cells, counts were estimated from reference gene primer amplification. Profiling relied on immunoSEQ multiplex PCR, and the TCRdb table lists in-frame clones only, not all of them. The V and J calls and clone size were taken over from that table, and D and trimming were inferred from the DNA. The data contain over 400,000 clones, just over 85% of them seen just once; the ten biggest clones take up 1.4%. The CDR3 covers 16 residues. The germline CDR1 and CDR2 sequences are LGHDT and YNNKEL (reference sequence). Trimming cost V 1 base and J 7 bases, with 17 bases left between them.

The clonotype comes from a woman aged 30 to 39 with active or convalescent COVID-19. The rearrangement joins TRBV3-1 (or the pseudogene TRBV3-2) to TRBJ2-1, with unresolved D. Sequenced input: peripheral blood. The CDR3 is CASSQADRSPMNEQFF. The CDR3 nucleotides are TGTGCCAGCAGCCAAGCTGATAGATCCCCAATGAATGAGCAGTTCTTC.